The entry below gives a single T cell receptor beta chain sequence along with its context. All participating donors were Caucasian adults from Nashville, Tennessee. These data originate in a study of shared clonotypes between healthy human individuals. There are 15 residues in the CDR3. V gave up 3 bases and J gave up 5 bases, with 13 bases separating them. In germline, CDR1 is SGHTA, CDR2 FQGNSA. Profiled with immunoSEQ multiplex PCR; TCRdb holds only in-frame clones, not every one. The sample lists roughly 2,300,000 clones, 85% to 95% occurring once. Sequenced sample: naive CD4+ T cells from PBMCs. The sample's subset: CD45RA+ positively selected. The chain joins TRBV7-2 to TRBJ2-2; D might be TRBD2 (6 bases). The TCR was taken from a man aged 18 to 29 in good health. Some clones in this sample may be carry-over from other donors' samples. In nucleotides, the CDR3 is TGTGCCAGCAGCTTGGGGGGAGCTCGTACCGGGGAGCTGTTTTTT. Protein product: CASSLGGARTGELFF.